The clone carrying this T cell receptor beta chain was recorded only once. Its antigen is unidentified. The sample originates from a study of cytomegalovirus exposure and HLA in healthy donors. Study as a whole: An early data release held 70 million to 90 million unique TCRs from HLA-typed donors. Whole-study findings and limits: Immune exposure information comprised only CMV serostatus. Most observed TCR sequences were rare, whereas some public TCRs were detected in many donors. The authors later linked a missense DCLRE1C variant to TCR beta V- and J-gene trimming.

Use of 60 Vbeta and 13 Jbeta primers characterized the PCR. TCRdb keeps only in-frame clones here, not all; method: immunoSEQ multiplex PCR. The repertoire holds around 100,000 clones, with 60% to 85% as singletons. After removal of 6 bases from V and 10 bases from J, the junction contained 6 bases not matched to a gene. From germline, CDR1 is MNHEY and CDR2 SVGAGI. CDR3 size: 13 residues. The sample consisted of PBMCs. This chain connects TRBV6-5 to TRBJ1-6; 7 positions agree with TRBD1. The clonotype was recovered from a female donor in good health and CMV-seropositive. CDR3 nucleotide sequence: TGTGCCAGCAGGCCCAGGGGGAACTCACCCCTCCACTTT. This sequence encodes CASRPRGNSPLHF.